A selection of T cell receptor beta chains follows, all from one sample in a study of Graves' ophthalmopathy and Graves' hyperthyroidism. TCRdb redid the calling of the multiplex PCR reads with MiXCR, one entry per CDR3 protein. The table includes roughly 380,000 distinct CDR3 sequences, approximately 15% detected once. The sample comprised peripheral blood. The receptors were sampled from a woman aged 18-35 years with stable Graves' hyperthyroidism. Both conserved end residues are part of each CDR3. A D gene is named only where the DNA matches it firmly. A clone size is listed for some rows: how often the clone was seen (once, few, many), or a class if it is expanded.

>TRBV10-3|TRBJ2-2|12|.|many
CAISESAGELFF
TGTGCCATCAGTGAGTCGGCCGGGGAGCTGTTTTTT
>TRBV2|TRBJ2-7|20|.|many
CASSDIRLPVLGPTKDEQYF
TGTGCCAGCAGTGATATCCGACTACCGGTATTGGGGCCTACCAAAGACGAGCAGTACTTC
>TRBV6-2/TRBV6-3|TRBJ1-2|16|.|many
CASSYSGAQVGYGYTF
TGTGCCAGCAGTTACTCGGGGGCACAGGTTGGCTATGGCTACACCTTC
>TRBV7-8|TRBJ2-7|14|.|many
CASSSGGDSYEQYF
TGTGCCAGCAGCTCAGGGGGGGACTCCTACGAGCAGTACTTC
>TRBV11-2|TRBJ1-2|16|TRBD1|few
CAGSLGWTGENYGYTF
TGTGCCGGCAGCTTGGGTTGGACAGGGGAAAACTATGGCTACACCTTC
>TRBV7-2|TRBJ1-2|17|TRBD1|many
CASSLAPPTGGVEGYTF
TGTGCCAGCAGCTTAGCACCCCCGACAGGGGGGGTAGAAGGCTACACCTTC
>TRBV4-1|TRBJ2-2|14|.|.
CASSQESFTGEPFF
TGCGCCAGCAGCCAAGAGAGTTTCACCGGGGAGCCGTTTTTT
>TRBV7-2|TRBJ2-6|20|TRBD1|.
CASSLLGTGLHVSGANVLTF
TGTGCCAGCAGCTTACTCGGGACAGGTTTACACGTCTCTGGGGCCAACGTCCTGACTTTC
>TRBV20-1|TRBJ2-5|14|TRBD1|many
CSASSIRGMETQYF
TGCAGTGCTAGCAGCATCAGGGGGATGGAGACCCAGTACTTC
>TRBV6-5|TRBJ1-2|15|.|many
CASSYSADPGYGYTF
TGTGCCAGCAGTTACTCGGCGGACCCAGGCTATGGCTACACCTTC
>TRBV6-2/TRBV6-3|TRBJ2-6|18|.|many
CASSPGRLRDSGANVLTF
TGTGCCAGCAGCCCAGGACGTCTAAGAGACTCTGGGGCCAACGTCCTGACTTTC
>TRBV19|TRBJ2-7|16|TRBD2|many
CASSPHPGLGGYEQYF
TGTGCCAGTAGTCCTCACCCGGGACTAGGGGGTTACGAGCAGTACTTC
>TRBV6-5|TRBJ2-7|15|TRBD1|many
CASRTQGEDSYEQYF
TGTGCCAGCAGAACCCAGGGGGAAGACTCCTACGAGCAGTACTTC
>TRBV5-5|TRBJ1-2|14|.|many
CASSFPGRNYGYTF
TGTGCCAGCAGCTTTCCAGGAAGGAACTATGGCTACACCTTC
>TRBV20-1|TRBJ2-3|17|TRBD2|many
CSARDGAASGLTDTQYF
TGCAGTGCTAGAGATGGGGCTGCTAGCGGACTTACAGATACGCAGTATTTT
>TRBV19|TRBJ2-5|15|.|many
CASSRYGLAGETQYF
TGTGCCAGTAGCCGATACGGCCTAGCCGGGGAGACCCAGTACTTC
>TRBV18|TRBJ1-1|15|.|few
CASQPTSQRGTEAFF
TGTGCCAGCCAACCCACTAGCCAGAGGGGCACTGAAGCTTTCTTT